This T cell receptor beta chain was identified during a study of T cells in Graves' hyperthyroidism and ophthalmopathy. Findings of the study overall: Blood held most thyroid clonotypes expanded above 0.001 frequency. Ophthalmopathy cases were set apart from stable hyperthyroidism by a 13 V-J model.

The study left out patients who had uncontrolled infection, other autoimmune disease, pregnancy or lactation. The PBMCs studied were ones that came from 10 ml fresh peripheral blood. Researchers took RNA transcripts and amplified the TCR beta CDR3 regions from them. HTBI primers were employed in a first-round RT-PCR of the TCR CDR3. TCRdb independently ran MiXCR on the multiplex PCR reads; one entry per CDR3 protein. This sample has approximately 430,000 distinct CDR3 sequences, with roughly 15% found just once. This clonotype was seen many times. What it binds is not known. Material for sequencing was blood. The sequence came from a man aged 18 to 30 with Graves' ophthalmopathy.

CDR3 sequence reads: CATHPGQGANQPQHF. DNA of the CDR3: TGTGCCACCCACCCGGGACAGGGGGCGAATCAGCCCCAGCATTTT. The V gene is TRBV24-1, the J gene TRBJ1-5, with TRBD1 matching over 12 bases. Germline V gene data show CDR1 as KGHDR and CDR2 as SFDVKD. The CDR3 consists of 15 residues. J was trimmed by 4 bases and V by 9 bases; bases with no gene match: 6.